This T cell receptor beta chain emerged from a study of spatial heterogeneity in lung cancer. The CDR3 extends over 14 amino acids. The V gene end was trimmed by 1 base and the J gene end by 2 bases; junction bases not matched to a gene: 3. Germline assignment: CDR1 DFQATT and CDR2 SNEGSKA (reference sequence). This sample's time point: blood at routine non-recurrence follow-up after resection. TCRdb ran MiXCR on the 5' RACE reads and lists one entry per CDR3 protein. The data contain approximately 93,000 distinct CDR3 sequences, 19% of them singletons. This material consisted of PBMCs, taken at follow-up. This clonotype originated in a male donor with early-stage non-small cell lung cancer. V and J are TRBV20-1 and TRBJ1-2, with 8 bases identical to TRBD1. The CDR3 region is CSARGTGTNYGYTF. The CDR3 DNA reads TGCAGTGCTAGAGGGACAGGGACGAACTATGGCTACACCTTC.